This T cell receptor beta chain appears in the sequencing data of a study of T-cell memory formation after mild COVID-19. Per germline, CDR1 LGHDT and CDR2 YNNKEL (reference sequence). V was clipped by 1 base and J by 1 base; unmatched bases: 4. The CDR3 runs 15 residues. TCRdb re-analysed the 5' RACE reads in MiXCR, keeping a single row per CDR3 protein. The sample shows 400,000 or so distinct CDR3 sequences, roughly 21% of them seen only once. This sequence was found in an adult woman who had mild COVID-19 (a few samples of this study predate the infection). Cell type and time point are not known. The specimen sequenced was PBMCs or a T cell subset sorted from them (not recorded which). The rearrangement joins TRBV3-1 to TRBJ2-7; 7 bases are a match to TRBD1. DNA for the CDR3: TGTGCCAGCAGCCAAGCTGGGACAGATTCCTACGAGCAGTACTTC. Translated: CASSQAGTDSYEQYF.